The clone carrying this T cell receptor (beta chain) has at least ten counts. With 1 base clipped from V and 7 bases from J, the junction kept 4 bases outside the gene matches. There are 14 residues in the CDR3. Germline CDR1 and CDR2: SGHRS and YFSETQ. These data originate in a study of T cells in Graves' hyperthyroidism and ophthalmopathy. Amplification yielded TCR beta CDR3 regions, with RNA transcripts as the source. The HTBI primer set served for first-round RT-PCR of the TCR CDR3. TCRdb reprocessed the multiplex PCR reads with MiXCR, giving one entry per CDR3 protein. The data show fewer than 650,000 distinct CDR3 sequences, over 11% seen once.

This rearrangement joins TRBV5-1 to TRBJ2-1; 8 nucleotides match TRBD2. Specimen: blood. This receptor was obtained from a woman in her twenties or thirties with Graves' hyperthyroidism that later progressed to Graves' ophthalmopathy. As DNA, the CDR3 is TGCGCCAGCAGCTTGCCGGGAGGGCCGAATGAGCAGTTCTTC. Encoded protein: CASSLPGGPNEQFF.